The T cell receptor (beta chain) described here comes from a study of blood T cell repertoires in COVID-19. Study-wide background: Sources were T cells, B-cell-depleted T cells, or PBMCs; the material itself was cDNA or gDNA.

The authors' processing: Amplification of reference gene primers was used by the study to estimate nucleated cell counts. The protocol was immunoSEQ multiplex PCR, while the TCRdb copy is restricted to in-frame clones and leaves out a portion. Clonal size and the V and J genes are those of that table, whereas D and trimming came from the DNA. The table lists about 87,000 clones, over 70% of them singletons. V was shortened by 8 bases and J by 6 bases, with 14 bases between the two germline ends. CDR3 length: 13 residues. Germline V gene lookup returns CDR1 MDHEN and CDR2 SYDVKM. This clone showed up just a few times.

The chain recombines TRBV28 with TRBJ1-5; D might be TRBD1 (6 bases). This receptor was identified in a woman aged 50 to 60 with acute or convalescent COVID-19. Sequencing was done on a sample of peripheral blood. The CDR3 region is CASSQGTRQPQHF. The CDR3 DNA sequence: TGTGCCAGCTCTCAGGGGACGCGTCAGCCCCAGCATTTT.